This T cell receptor beta chain came from a study of siplizumab effects on memory and regulatory T cells. With 5 bases removed from V and 8 bases from J, the gap between germline ends came to 13 bases. The CDR3 spans 13 residues. CDR1 is LNHNV, CDR2 YYDKDF, per germline (reference sequence). The table came from immunoSEQ multiplex PCR; TCRdb's copy has only in-frame clones and leaves some out. The sample contains over 100,000 clones, 85% to 95% of which appear only once. Material for sequencing was Tregs sorted from blood. The chain recombines TRBV15 with TRBJ2-1; possibly TRBD1 for D (5 bases). The clonotype comes from a human donor in good health. The CDR3 region has the DNA TGTGCCACCAGCCACCACCTGGGGCATGAGCAGTTCTTC. Its protein product is CATSHHLGHEQFF.